This is a list of T cell receptor beta chains from one sample in a study of early T cells in non-severe SARS-CoV-2 infection. TCRdb reanalysed the 5' RACE reads using MiXCR and keeps one entry per CDR3 protein. The profile shows 65,000 to 80,000 distinct CDR3 sequences, roughly 12% of them singletons. Sequenced: whole blood. The source is an adult who was a healthcare worker with PCR-confirmed SARS-CoV-2 infection or an uninfected control (not recorded which). Each CDR3 is given with its conserved first and last residue. D genes are given only for firm matches. Size tells how often a clone was seen (once, few, many) or the class of an expanded clone, and some rows leave it out.

.	TRBV7-8	TRBJ2-7	once	CASSPSQTGYEQYF	TGTGCCAGCAGCCCCAGCCAGACGGGCTACGAGCAGTACTTC
.	TRBV7-9	TRBJ1-2	many	CASSFAKWDGYTF	TGTGCCAGCAGCTTCGCCAAGTGGGATGGCTACACCTTC
.	TRBV29-1	TRBJ1-2	.	CSVEAEGRAANYGYTF	TGCAGCGTTGAAGCCGAGGGGCGGGCGGCTAACTATGGCTACACCTTC
.	TRBV12-3/TRBV12-4	TRBJ1-2	.	CASSLRRSAGYTF	TGTGCCAGCAGTTTAAGGAGATCGGCTGGCTACACCTTC
.	TRBV29-1	TRBJ1-6	.	CSVGNNRDSPLHF	TGCAGCGTTGGGAATAATCGGGATTCACCCCTCCACTTT
.	TRBV6-5	TRBJ1-1	.	CASISPAGAHTEAFF	TGTGCCAGCATTTCCCCAGCCGGGGCACACACTGAAGCTTTCTTT
TRBD1	TRBV5-6	TRBJ2-7	many	CASSYGQGPYEQYF	TGTGCCAGCAGCTACGGACAGGGCCCCTACGAGCAGTACTTC
TRBD1	TRBV20-1	TRBJ2-1	many	CSAGQGYNEQFF	TGCAGTGCTGGACAGGGATACAATGAGCAGTTCTTC
TRBD2	TRBV10-3	TRBJ2-3	many	CAISVLAPSTDTQYF	TGTGCCATCAGTGTACTAGCGCCTAGCACAGATACGCAGTATTTT
TRBD2	TRBV25-1	TRBJ2-1	.	CASSESGGVYNEQFF	TGTGCCAGCAGTGAAAGCGGGGGGGTTTACAATGAGCAGTTCTTC
.	TRBV9	TRBJ1-2	.	CASSPFNMAGSLYGYTF	TGTGCCAGCAGCCCCTTCAATATGGCAGGTTCTCTCTATGGCTACACCTTC
.	TRBV11-2	TRBJ1-2	many	CASSLSGGRDGYTF	TGTGCCAGCAGCCTCTCGGGCGGACGCGATGGCTACACCTTC